Sequencing of this T cell receptor (beta chain) was carried out in a study of regulatory T cells in long-lasting Graves disease. Whole-study results and caveats: Patients whose Graves' disease persisted exhibited lower TCR diversity than those newly diagnosed. Study was limited to peripheral blood, excluding thyroid tissue.

To make TCR beta libraries, researchers used iRepertoire HTBI primers and Arm-PCR of CDR3 regions. Using its own MiXCR run on the multiplex PCR reads, TCRdb lists one record per CDR3 protein. Of 500,000 to 800,000 distinct CDR3 sequences listed, around 30% are singletons. The CDR3 spans 18 residues. V was trimmed by 5 bases and J by 0 bases, leaving 19 bases between them. Germline V CDR1 and CDR2: SGHAT, FQNNGV. Stated time point: persistent/refractory GD, antithyroid drugs over 5 years with positive TRAb. RNA from PBMCs was the source of the TCR library. Patients were from an endocrinology department in Xi'an, China. This clonotype was seen a few times. What it binds is not known.

The rearrangement joins TRBV11-2 to TRBJ1-4; D not certain. The TCR was taken from a female donor with Graves disease. Material: peripheral blood mononuclear cells (PBMCs), obtained when the disease was refractory, from a patient treated with antithyroid drugs. This CDR3 is CASSLKSVSASTNEKLFF. As DNA, the CDR3 is TGTGCCAGCAGCCTTAAGTCCGTGTCGGCTTCAACTAATGAAAAACTGTTTTTT.